The clone carrying this TCR beta chain was recorded many times. Antigen unknown. Amplified TCR beta CDR3 regions derived from RNA transcripts. TCR CDR3 regions were first amplified by RT-PCR with HTBI primers. TCRdb re-called the multiplex PCR reads through MiXCR, storing one row per CDR3 protein. The table records under 600,000 distinct CDR3 sequences, around 16% of them present only once. The source of the sample is a study of T cells in Graves' hyperthyroidism and ophthalmopathy. Whole-study results and caveats: Expanded thyroid clonotypes (above 0.001) were mostly also found in blood. The model forecast ophthalmopathy, anticipating it by a median around 6.5 months before onset.

PBMCs were derived from roughly 10 ml fresh peripheral blood. Source material: blood. The TCR sequence derives from a woman in her 40s with Graves' ophthalmopathy.

CDR3 loop: CASSERVGGGQPYF. As DNA, the CDR3 is TGTGCCAGCAGTGAGAGGGTAGGTGGAGGACAGCCATACTTC. This chain connects TRBV2 to TRBJ2-7, with D possibly TRBD1 on 6 matching bases. The CDR3 sequence is 14 residues long. V gave up 3 bases and J gave up 13 bases, with 22 bases separating them. The germline CDR1 and CDR2 sequences are SNHLY and FYNNEI.